These T cell receptor beta chains were read from a single sample in a study of OX40 agonist ivuxolimab in advanced cancers. The protocol was immunoSEQ multiplex PCR, while the TCRdb copy is restricted to in-frame clones and leaves out a portion. Of about 82,000 clones in the sample, about nine tenths were seen once. Specimen: CD4+ or CD8+ T cells sorted from blood, collected in a trial of the OX40 agonist ivuxolimab. The receptors shown here come from an adult with an advanced solid tumor such as melanoma, head and neck, liver or kidney cancer. Each CDR3 is given with its conserved first and last residue. The D gene is left open where the match is weak. Clone size is not always given. Where it is, it says once, few, many or a class for expanded clones.

clone_size j_call v_call d_call cdr3_aa cdr3_nt
NA TRBJ2-1 TRBV10-1 NA CASIWIEQFF TGCGCCAGCATATGGATTGAGCAGTTCTTC
NA TRBJ2-7 TRBV27 NA CASSRGDPTSEQYF TGTGCCAGCAGCAGGGGGGACCCTACCAGCGAGCAGTACTTC
NA TRBJ2-5 TRBV14 NA CASSQDWGVYETQYF TGTGCCAGCAGCCAAGATTGGGGGGTTTACGAGACCCAGTACTTC
NA TRBJ2-3 TRBV4-1 TRBD2 CASSQGGLGGLDTQYF TGCGCCAGCAGCCAAGGGGGACTAGGGGGGCTGGACACGCAGTATTTT
once TRBJ2-3 TRBV10-3 NA CAISESNTDTQYF TGTGCCATCAGTGAGTCGAACACAGATACGCAGTATTTT
once TRBJ2-3 TRBV19 TRBD1 CASSSRDRGADTQYF TGTGCCAGTAGTAGCCGGGACAGGGGAGCAGATACGCAGTATTTT
NA TRBJ1-5 TRBV29-1 NA CSAYPTVDSNQPQHF TGCAGCGCCTACCCGACAGTCGATAGCAATCAGCCCCAGCATTTT
NA TRBJ2-7 TRBV5-1 NA CASSLTFGNPIYEQYF TGCGCCAGCAGCTTAACCTTCGGGAATCCCATCTACGAGCAGTACTTC
NA TRBJ1-3 TRBV7-2 NA CASSFNTGSGNTIYF TGTGCCAGCAGCTTCAACACAGGTTCTGGAAACACCATATATTTT
NA TRBJ1-3 TRBV5-1 NA CASSLWGSGNTIYF TGCGCCAGCAGCTTGTGGGGCTCTGGAAACACCATATATTTT
NA TRBJ1-2 TRBV6-5 TRBD1 CASSYATGDYGYTF TGTGCCAGCAGTTACGCGACAGGGGACTATGGCTACACCTTC
few TRBJ2-7 TRBV6-6 NA CASSPEIVSYEQYF TGTGCCAGCAGTCCGGAGATCGTCAGCTACGAGCAGTACTTC
NA TRBJ2-1 TRBV9 TRBD2 CASSASGTSGGYNEQFF TGTGCCAGCAGCGCGAGTGGCACTAGCGGAGGTTACAATGAGCAGTTCTTC
NA TRBJ2-5 TRBV19 NA CASSIVPNRETQYF TGTGCCAGTAGTATAGTGCCCAATCGGGAGACCCAGTACTTC
NA TRBJ2-7 TRBV5-1 NA CASSDLKGSGEQYF TGCGCCAGCAGCGATCTTAAGGGGTCTGGGGAGCAGTACTTC
once TRBJ2-1 TRBV25-1 NA CASRQRAGVDEQFF TGTGCCAGCAGACAGCGGGCTGGAGTCGATGAGCAGTTCTTC
NA TRBJ2-7 TRBV30 NA CAWSGYSYGEQYF TGTGCCTGGAGTGGATACTCGTACGGCGAGCAGTACTTC
NA TRBJ2-7 TRBV5-6 TRBD2 CASSSASGTRSEQYF TGTGCCAGCAGCTCGGCCTCCGGGACTAGGAGCGAGCAGTACTTC
NA TRBJ2-5 TRBV27 TRBD1 CASSQPRVTGTETQYF TGTGCCAGCAGTCAGCCCCGGGTGACAGGGACAGAGACCCAGTACTTC
NA TRBJ2-3 TRBV7-8 TRBD1 CASSFSGTASTDTQYF TGTGCCAGCAGCTTTTCCGGGACAGCCAGCACAGATACGCAGTATTTT